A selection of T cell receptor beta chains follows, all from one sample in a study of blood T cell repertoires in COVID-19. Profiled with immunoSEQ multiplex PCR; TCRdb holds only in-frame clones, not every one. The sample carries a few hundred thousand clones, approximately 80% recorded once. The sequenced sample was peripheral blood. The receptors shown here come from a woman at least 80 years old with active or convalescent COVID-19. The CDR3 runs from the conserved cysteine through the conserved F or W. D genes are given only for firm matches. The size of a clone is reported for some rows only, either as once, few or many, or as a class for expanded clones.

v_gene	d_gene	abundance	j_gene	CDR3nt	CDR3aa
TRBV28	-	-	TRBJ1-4	TGTGCCAGCAGTTTTATCTCCAGGACACGTAATGAAAAACTGTTTTTT	CASSFISRTRNEKLFF
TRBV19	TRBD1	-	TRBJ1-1	TGTGCCAGTAGGGAAGGGGGCCGGAACACTGAAGCTTTCTTT	CASREGGRNTEAFF
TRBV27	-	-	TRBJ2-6	TGTGCCAGCAGTTCCCCCCCCGGGTCTGGGGCCAACGTCCTGACTTTC	CASSSPPGSGANVLTF
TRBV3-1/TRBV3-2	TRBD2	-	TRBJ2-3	TGTGCCAGCAGCCCCCTTAGCGGGCCAAGCACAGATACGCAGTATTTT	CASSPLSGPSTDTQYF
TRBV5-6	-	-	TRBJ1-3	TGTGCCAGCAGCTTGTCTGCGTTCTCTGGAAACACCATATATTTT	CASSLSAFSGNTIYF
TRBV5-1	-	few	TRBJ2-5	TGCGCCAGCAAAATTTGGGACACCCCAGGGGAGACCCAGTACTTC	CASKIWDTPGETQYF
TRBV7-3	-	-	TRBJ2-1	TGTGCCAGCAGCTTTGGACAGTACAATGAGCAGTTCTTC	CASSFGQYNEQFF
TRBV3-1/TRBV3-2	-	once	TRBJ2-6	TGTGCCAGCAGCCCACGGACACCTGGGGCCAACGTCCTGACTTTC	CASSPRTPGANVLTF
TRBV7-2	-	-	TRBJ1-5	TGTGCCAGCAGCTTAGATCGGGGGGTCCATCAGCCCCAGCATTTT	CASSLDRGVHQPQHF
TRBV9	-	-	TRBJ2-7	TGTGCCAGCAGCGCAGACCTTTGGGGGGGCCGCAGCGAGCAGTACTTC	CASSADLWGGRSEQYF
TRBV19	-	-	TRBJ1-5	TGTGCCAGTAGTATAACTGGGAGGACGGACAATCAGCCCCAGCATTTT	CASSITGRTDNQPQHF
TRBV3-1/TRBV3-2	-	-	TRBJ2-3	TGTGCCAGCAGCCAGGCACTAGTTGGTACGCAGTATTTT	CASSQALVGTQYF
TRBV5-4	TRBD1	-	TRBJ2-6	TGTGCCAGCAGCTTAGGGACAGGGGGTTCTGGGGCCAACGTCCTGACTTTC	CASSLGTGGSGANVLTF
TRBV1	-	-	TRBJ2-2	TGCACCAGCAGCCTGGGGACGGGGACTTATCGGGGAGCTGTTTTT	CTSSLGTGTYRGAVF
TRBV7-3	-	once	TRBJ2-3	TGTGCCAGCAGTTCCATTCGCACAGATACGCAGTATTTT	CASSSIRTDTQYF
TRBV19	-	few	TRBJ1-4	TGTGCCAGTAGTATCCGAGGCCGGGGTAATGAAAAACTGTTTTTT	CASSIRGRGNEKLFF
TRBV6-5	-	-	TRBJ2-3	TGTGCCAGCAGTTACTCCCAGAATTCTGGACGGACTAAGTATTTT	CASSYSQNSGRTKYF